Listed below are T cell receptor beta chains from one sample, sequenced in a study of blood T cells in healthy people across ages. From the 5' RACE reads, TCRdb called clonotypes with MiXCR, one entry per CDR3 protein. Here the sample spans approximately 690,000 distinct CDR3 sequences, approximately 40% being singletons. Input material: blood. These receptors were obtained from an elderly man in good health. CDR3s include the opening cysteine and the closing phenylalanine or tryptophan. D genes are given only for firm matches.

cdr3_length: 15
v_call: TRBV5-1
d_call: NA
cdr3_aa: CASSPDPVGYNEQFF

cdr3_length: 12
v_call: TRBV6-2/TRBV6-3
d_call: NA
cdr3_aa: CASSPFTGGQYF

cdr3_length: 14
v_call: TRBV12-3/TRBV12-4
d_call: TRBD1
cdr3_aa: CASGTGGPNYGYTF

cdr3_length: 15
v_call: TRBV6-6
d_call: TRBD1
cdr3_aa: CASRDPNGQAGGYTF

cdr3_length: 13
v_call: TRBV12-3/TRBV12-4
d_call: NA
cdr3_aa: CASTEGAKNIQYF

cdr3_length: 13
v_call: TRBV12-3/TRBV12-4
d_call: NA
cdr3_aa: CASRRTGRTEAFF

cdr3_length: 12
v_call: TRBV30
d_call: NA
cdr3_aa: CAGRDTGAEQYF

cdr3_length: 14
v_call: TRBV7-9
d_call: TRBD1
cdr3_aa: CASSRDRAGYEQYF

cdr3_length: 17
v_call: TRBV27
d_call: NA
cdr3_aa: CASSLSRVATYNEKLFF

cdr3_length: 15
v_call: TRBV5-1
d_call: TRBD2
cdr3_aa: CASSLGGLAGDTQYF

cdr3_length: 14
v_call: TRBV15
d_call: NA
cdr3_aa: CATSRGGADEKLFF

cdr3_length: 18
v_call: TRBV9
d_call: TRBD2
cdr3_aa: CASSVDPGTSGSTDTQYF

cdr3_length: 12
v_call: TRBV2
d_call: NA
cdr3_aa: CASIGGPETQYF

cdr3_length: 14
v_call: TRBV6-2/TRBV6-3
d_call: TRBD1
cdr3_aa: CASSPDRVGGELFF

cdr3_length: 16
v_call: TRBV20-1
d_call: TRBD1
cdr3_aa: CSTFGTGGRTAETQYF

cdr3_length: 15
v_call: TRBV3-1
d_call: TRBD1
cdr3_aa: CASSPRQGGNNEQFF

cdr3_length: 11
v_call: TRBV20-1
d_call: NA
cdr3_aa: CSATGGIEAFF

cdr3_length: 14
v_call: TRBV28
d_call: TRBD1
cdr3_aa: CASSIGTGRYEQYF

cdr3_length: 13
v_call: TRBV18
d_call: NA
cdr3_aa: CASAPTEINTQYF

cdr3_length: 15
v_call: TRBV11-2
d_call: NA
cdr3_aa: CASGSGRGPTDTQYF

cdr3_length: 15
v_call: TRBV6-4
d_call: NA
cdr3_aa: CASSAAGAGTDTQYF

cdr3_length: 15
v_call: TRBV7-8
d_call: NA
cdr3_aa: CASSFNAGGTDTQYF

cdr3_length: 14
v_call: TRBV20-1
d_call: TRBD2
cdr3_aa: CSAAGPSGFYEQYF

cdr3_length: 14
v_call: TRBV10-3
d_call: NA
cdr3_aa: CAISESGLTGTQYF

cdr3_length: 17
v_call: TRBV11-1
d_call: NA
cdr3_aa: CASSRRQGEGSRNEQFF

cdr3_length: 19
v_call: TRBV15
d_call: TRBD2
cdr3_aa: CATSAQLSGRALGSYEQYF

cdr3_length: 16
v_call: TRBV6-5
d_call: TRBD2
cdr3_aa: CASSYSGLADYYEQYF

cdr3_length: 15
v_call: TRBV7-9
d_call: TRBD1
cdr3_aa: CASSLWTGTNEKLFF

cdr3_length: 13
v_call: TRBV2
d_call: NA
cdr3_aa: CASSGDTNTEAFF

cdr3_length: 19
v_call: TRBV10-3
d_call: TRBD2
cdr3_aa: CAISASVGTTPSGANVLTF

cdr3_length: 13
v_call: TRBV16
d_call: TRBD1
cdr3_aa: CASSQGQGSSYTF

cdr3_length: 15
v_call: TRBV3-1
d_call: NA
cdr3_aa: CASSQPVGVAETQYF

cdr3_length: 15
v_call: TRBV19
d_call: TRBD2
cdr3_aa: CASCMRGTGANVLTF

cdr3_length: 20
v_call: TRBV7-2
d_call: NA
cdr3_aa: CASSLFRSQRSLGYQETQYF

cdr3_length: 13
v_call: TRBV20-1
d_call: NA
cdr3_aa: CSARVSDNSPLHF

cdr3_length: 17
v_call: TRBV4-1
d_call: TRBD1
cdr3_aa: CASSQDLGGNWNYGYTF

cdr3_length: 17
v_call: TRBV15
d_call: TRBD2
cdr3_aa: CATSRDHVAGVQETQYF

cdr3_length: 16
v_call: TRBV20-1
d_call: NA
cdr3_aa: CSARDSGRPSYNEQFF

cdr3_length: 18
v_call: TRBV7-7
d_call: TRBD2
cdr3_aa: CASSPEARAGGGRDTQYF

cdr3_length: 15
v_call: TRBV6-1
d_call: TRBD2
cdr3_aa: CASSERLAGLHEQYF

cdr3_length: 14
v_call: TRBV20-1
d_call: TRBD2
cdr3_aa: CSASGRGRFETQYF

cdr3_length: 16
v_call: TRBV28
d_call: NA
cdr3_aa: CASSLPGASSYNEQFF

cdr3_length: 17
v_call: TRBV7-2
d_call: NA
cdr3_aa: CASSSPPSGNSNQPQHF

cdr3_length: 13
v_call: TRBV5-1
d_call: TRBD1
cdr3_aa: CASSIDRGYGYTF

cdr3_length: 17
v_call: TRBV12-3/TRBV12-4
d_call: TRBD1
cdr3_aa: CASSDSDRGSYNSPLHF

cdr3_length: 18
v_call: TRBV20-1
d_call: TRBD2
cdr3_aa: CSASSLAGGRVDKNIQYF

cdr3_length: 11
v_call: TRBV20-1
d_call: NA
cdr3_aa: CSAHRTYGYTF

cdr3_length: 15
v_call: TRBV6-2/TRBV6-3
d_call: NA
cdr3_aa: CASSRAYGGYNEQFF